This T cell receptor (beta chain) was profiled in a study of cytomegalovirus exposure and HLA in healthy donors (dated by TCRdb to about 2017). Background on the whole study: An earlier analysis of approximately 640 of the donors reported roughly 270 Gb of sequence data and about 100 million unique TCR beta sequences from some 180 million T cells. Donor age, sex, ethnicity and CMV serostatus were compiled together with the repertoire data. Among the roughly 400 genotyped donors, around 81% belonged to the genetic ancestry cluster associated with self-reported Caucasian donors. In the later analysis, no new phenotypic data were used to find candidate immune exposures; instead, reliance was placed on TCR beta sequences and their occurrence across donors. Typing coverage varied by locus: roughly 629-640 donors for A, B, C, DRB1 and DQB1; more than 500 for DQA1; about 590 for DPA1; more than 450 for DPB1. Roughly 5 DR-DQ haplotypes were treated as single units for association and clustering because of strong linkage in the cohort. The aim of the study was to test whether cataloging public T cell receptors could identify signatures of past pathogen exposure. Every repertoire in the discovery cohort had been generated on one and the same sequencing platform. A later analysis re-examined previously published TCR beta repertoires from more than 550 donors and added high-resolution HLA genotyping to investigate patterns of TCR occurrence. An earlier analysis of 587 of the donors used high-throughput TCR beta sequencing to judge whether each TCR beta V gene segment behaved as functional or pseudogenic. The study used immunosequencing to profile the T cell repertoires of 666 subjects and linked those repertoires to cytomegalovirus serostatus. A later genetic analysis took genome-wide SNP genotypes for about three fifths of the roughly 670 donors and used that subset as a discovery cohort. Roughly 320 gigabases of sequencing data and roughly 81 million unique TCR sequences made up an early release that covered approximately 650 HLA-typed donors. Besides the first cohort of roughly 660 subjects, a separate validation cohort made up of roughly 120 different subjects was used. To predict cytomegalovirus infection status, the study combined high-throughput TCR immunosequencing, statistical association of individual TCRs with disease status, and machine learning. HLA typing included class I and class II loci at four-digit resolution. On average, 235,054 unique TCR beta nucleotide sequences were sequenced per donor among a few hundred genotyped donors of the cohort, with 15% to 20% of those sequences being non-productive. Here is what the overall study found, with its caveats: A group of highly shared sequence variants was considered likely to be a technical artifact of the sequencing pipeline. In an earlier analysis of 587 of the donors, most TCR beta V segments appeared in productive rearrangements about 87% or about 30% of the time, broadly matching IMGT annotations. In a later analysis, HLA-associated TCR beta chains showed more clonal expansion and lower generation probabilities than non-associated chains that were equally common. Because HLA typing was unavailable for some donors at each locus, only the typed subset was used in association tests. Linkage disequilibrium might explain the correlated functional status among segregating V segments, but an unknown experimental factor could not be excluded. A later analysis found that TCR association rates varied across HLA loci, with DRB1 alleles showing the most associated TCRs and HLA-C alleles the fewest. Presence/absence analyses assumed roughly uniform sequencing depth across donors, an assumption that may not hold. The cohort was sequenced for TCR beta chains only, and without alpha or paired-chain data the features that could be detected were limited. The earlier analysis of almost 600 of the donors excluded about 16 rarely observed V segments, including chromosome 9 orphons, because counts were too low. Specific HLA alleles were associated with roughly 17,000 TCR beta sequences at a false discovery rate of 0.05 in a later analysis. A later genetic analysis reported fewer N-insertions in productive TCRs among donors in an Asian-associated ancestry cluster than the approximately 670-donor mean. In a later genetic analysis, a missense DCLRE1C variant was associated with V-gene and J-gene trimming of TCR beta chains, and the association was replicated in an independent cohort. In vitro tests confirmed that a few of the cytomegalovirus-associated TCR beta chains recognize cytomegalovirus antigens. In the study, around 160 TCR beta chains were listed as associated with cytomegalovirus. In both the original and validation cohorts, the classifier was reported to diagnose cytomegalovirus status with high specificity and sensitivity. While some public TCRs were present in many individuals, most TCR sequences turned up only very rarely across donors. A later analysis reported that several top co-occurrence clusters appeared linked to parvovirus B19, influenza, CMV and Epstein-Barr virus. For the cohort, immune exposure information was limited to CMV serostatus. A further reported finding was that TCR beta sequences accurately predicted the HLA-A and HLA-B alleles for most subjects in the first cohort. Most CMV-associated TCR beta chains appeared to be HLA-restricted in a later analysis, and the HLA associations seemed to be driven largely by CMV exposure. The 87-base-pair reads could not distinguish some IMGT-functional V segments, including TRBV6-2 and TRBV6-3, so those segments were excluded. It was suggested by the authors that the approach could potentially be generalized to other disease states and immunological phenotypes. When HLA alleles, especially DR and DQ, strongly co-occurred, attributing TCR associations to individual alleles was difficult.

V gives up 1 base and J gives up 4 bases, and the segment between their germline ends measures 11 bases. Sequences LGHNA (CDR1) and YSLEER (CDR2) are obtained from the germline V gene. Inclusive of the bounding cysteine and phenylalanine, the CDR3 is 14 residues long. The only DNA kept is the CDR3, 42 bases in frame from the first base. Preparation of the library involved the immunoSEQ multiplex PCR assay. For the multiplex PCR, a mixture combining 60 forward primers for TCR Vbeta segments and 13 reverse primers for TCR Jbeta segments was used. The CDR3 region of rearranged TCR beta genes was amplified from genomic DNA by a multiplex PCR assay. The amplified TCR beta libraries were sequenced on the Illumina HiSeq System as 87-base-pair reads. In the original analysis: A later analysis counted tens of millions of unique TCR beta chains across the 666 repertoires, and roughly 11 million of these chains were shared by at least two donors. A nearest-neighbor algorithm error-corrected the raw reads and collapsed the reads into unique sequences, merging closely related sequences to remove PCR and sequencing errors. To assign V, D and J gene segments, CDR3 sequences were aligned to IMGT reference sequences. For a sequence to be retained, a match of at least six nucleotides was required to both a V gene segment and a J gene segment. Rearrangements were called productive when the CDR3 lacked stop codons and stayed in frame with V and J; all others were non-productive. CDR3 was defined according to IMGT convention as the region running from the second conserved V-encoded cysteine to the conserved J-encoded phenylalanine. In an earlier analysis of around 570 of the donors, sequences lacking an unambiguous match to a single V gene segment were excluded. An earlier analysis of a few hundred of the donors called V segments functional above 56.7% productive rearrangements and segregating when the between-donor standard deviation exceeded 5%. A statistical classification framework was developed to diagnose cytomegalovirus status using the catalog of TCR beta chain sequences. A later analysis assigned V and J genes by comparing TCR nucleotide sequences with IMGT/GENE-DB human TR gene sequences. Using the TCRdist pipeline, a later analysis assigned CDR3 sequences along with most-parsimonious VDJ recombination scenarios. In a later analysis, every TCR beta chain was defined by the combination of its CDR3 amino acid sequence and its V-gene family, and reads without a unique V-gene family were dropped. A later analysis removed 500 to 650 highly shared, low-generation-probability nucleotide sequences to deal with suspected cross-contamination and a sequencing artifact. In a later analysis, a clonal expansion index for each public chain was calculated from normalized within-repertoire ranks of inferred template counts. In a later analysis, generation probabilities were computed using a VDJ recombination model fitted to out-of-frame rearrangements, and the results were checked against IGoR. In a later analysis, hypergeometric tests were used to score TCR-TCR, TCR-HLA and TCR-CMV co-occurrence, with a repertoire-size bias correction applied to TCR pairs. A later analysis estimated false discovery rates by permuting HLA or CMV assignments 20 times. In a later analysis, co-occurring TCRs were grouped with DBSCAN, and TCRdist sequence similarity was added when clustering was performed within HLA-allele-positive subsets. For co-occurrence clustering, repertoires with fewer than 30,000 or more than 120,000 public chains were excluded, along with roughly 5 repertoires with anomalous nucleotide sharing. TCRdb stores this immuneACCESS table with in-frame sequences only. Part of the clones is absent; in the studies checked, under half of the shortfall reflects unresolved V genes, and no reason is known for the rest. V and J calls and clone size are those listed in that table; D and trimming were worked out from the DNA. The sample's own table lists some 180,000 clones. Roughly 6.7% of the sample goes to the ten largest clones.

On this clone itself: This receptor's antigen is unknown.

In total, around 600 healthy bone marrow donors made up the cohort. All cohort members were sampled while nominally healthy, although unrecorded immune exposures were likely present. The donor was CMV seronegative and was included in the group of several hundred seronegative cohort members. Each donor provided a peripheral blood sample, and peripheral blood mononuclear cells were used for TCR beta sequencing. The Qiagen DNeasy Blood Extraction Kit was used to extract genomic DNA from the blood cell samples. This TCR was sampled from a man between 25 and 39 years old in good health and CMV-seronegative. Rearrangement joined TRBV4-3 to TRBJ2-7; the D gene lacks a confident call. Sequencing used PBMCs. Here the CDR3 is given as CASSQVPLQYEQYF. The sequence in DNA is TGCGCCAGCAGCCAAGTCCCCCTACAGTACGAGCAGTACTTC.